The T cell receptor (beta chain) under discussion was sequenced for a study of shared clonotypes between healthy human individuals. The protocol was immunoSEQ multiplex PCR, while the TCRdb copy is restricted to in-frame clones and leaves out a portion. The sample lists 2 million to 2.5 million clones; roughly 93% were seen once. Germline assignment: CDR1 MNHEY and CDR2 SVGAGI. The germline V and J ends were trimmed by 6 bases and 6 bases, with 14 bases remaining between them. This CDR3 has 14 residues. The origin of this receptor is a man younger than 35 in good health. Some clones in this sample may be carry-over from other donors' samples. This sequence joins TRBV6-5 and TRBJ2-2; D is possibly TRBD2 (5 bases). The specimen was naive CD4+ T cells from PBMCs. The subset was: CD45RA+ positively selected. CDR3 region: CASRPTSRPGELFF. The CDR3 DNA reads TGTGCCAGCAGGCCCACTAGTCGTCCCGGGGAGCTGTTTTTT.